The 9 T cell receptor beta chains below come from one sample, sequenced in a study of blood T cell repertoires in COVID-19. Sequenced by immunoSEQ multiplex PCR; TCRdb stores in-frame clones only, minus some. The sample shows 300,000 to 500,000 clones, around nine tenths of them seen only once. Sequences were obtained from PBMCs or T cells enriched from blood (not recorded which). The receptors were sampled from a woman in her twenties or thirties with acute COVID-19.

The chain links TRBV7-9 to TRBJ1-4; D gene unclear. The CDR3 length is 12 residues. Trimming pared 3 bases from V and 5 bases from J, leaving 4 bases between. The germline gives CDR1 SEHNR, CDR2 FQNEAQ (reference sequence). This CDR3 reads CASSFTNEKLFF. The CDR3 nucleotides read TGTGCCAGCAGCTTCACAAATGAAAAACTGTTTTTT.

CDR3 protein: CASSPLRTGTYEQYF. The CDR3 DNA reads TGTGCCAGTAGTCCCCTCAGGACAGGGACCTACGAGCAGTACTTC. The rearrangement uses TRBV19 and TRBJ2-7; TRBD1 matches at 8 bases. Trimming took 5 bases from V and 2 from J; bases not matched to a gene: 8. The V gene's germline CDR1 is LNHDA and CDR2 SQIVND (reference sequence). The CDR3 consists of 15 residues.

The chain employs TRBV29-1 and TRBJ1-1; the D is unclear. V was clipped by 6 bases and J by 7 bases, with 12 bases between them. The CDR3 consists of 11 residues. Germline assignment: CDR1 SQVTM and CDR2 ANQGSEA. The CDR3 sequence: CSVSAGFEAFF. The CDR3 DNA sequence: TGCAGCGTCTCAGCGGGATTTGAAGCTTTCTTT.

The genes are TRBV2 and TRBJ2-7; D gene unclear. The CDR3 is 13 residues long. The V gene lost 1 base and the J gene lost 5 bases, with 9 bases spanning the gap. CDR1 is SNHLY and CDR2 is FYNNEI in the germline V gene. The CDR3 DNA reads TGTGCCAGCAGTGAAGAGTGGCTCAACGAGCAGTACTTC. Amino acids: CASSEEWLNEQYF.

The chain carries TRBV5-5 and TRBJ1-3, with D perhaps matching TRBD1 (5 bases). CDR1 and CDR2 from the germline V gene are SGHKS and YYEKEE (reference sequence). The CDR3 loop spans 16 amino acids. V was shortened by 1 base and J by 4 bases, with 15 bases between the two germline ends. The CDR3 protein is CASSLFPDSLGNTIYF. CDR3 sequence (DNA): TGTGCCAGCAGCTTGTTCCCTGACAGTTTAGGAAACACCATATATTTT.

This rearrangement joins TRBV6-5 to TRBJ1-1; no reliable D call. This CDR3 contains 14 residues. CDR1 and CDR2 from the germline V gene are MNHEY and SVGAGI. V dropped 7 bases and J dropped 1 base, with 13 bases sitting between them. The CDR3 nucleotides read TGTGCCAGCACCTTCGGAGGCAGGAACACTGAAGCTTTCTTT. It is translated as CASTFGGRNTEAFF.

This chain uses TRBV9 with TRBJ2-7, with D unclear. V dropped 0 bases and J dropped 6 bases, with 13 bases sitting between them. Per the germline V gene, CDR1 is SGDLS and CDR2 is YYNGEE. The CDR3 runs 14 residues. The CDR3 loop reads CASSVGFAVGEQYF. The CDR3 coding sequence is TGTGCCAGCAGCGTAGGGTTTGCGGTAGGCGAGCAGTACTTC.

V and J are TRBV5-1 and TRBJ2-1; D remains unclear. This CDR3 contains 15 residues. The germline gives CDR1 SGHRS, CDR2 YFSETQ. The V gene lost 4 bases and the J gene lost 0 bases, with 11 bases spanning the gap. CDR3 in DNA: TGCGCCAGCAGCAAGACACTGAGCTCCTACAATGAGCAGTTCTTC. The encoded protein is CASSKTLSSYNEQFF.

V and J are TRBV27 and TRBJ1-4; TRBD1 is a possible D gene (6 bases). The CDR3 runs 13 residues. The V end lost 5 bases, the J end lost 5 bases, and 9 bases lay between the germline ends. Per germline, CDR1 MNHEY and CDR2 SMNVEV (reference sequence). CDR3 protein: CASSGQFNEKLFF. The CDR3 bases are TGTGCCAGCAGTGGACAGTTCAATGAAAAACTGTTTTTT.